The 29 T cell receptor beta chains below were found in one sample sequenced in a study of beta chain features in type 1 diabetes. No antigen has been assigned to these receptors. Overall study findings and caveats: TCRB CDR3s were moderately but significantly shorter in Type 1 diabetes patients in all four CD4+ subsets.

The entirety of the isolated RNA underwent reverse transcription, so expressed TCRB transcripts were sequenced. Only in-frame clones appear in the TCRdb table, and some are missing; sequencing was by immunoSEQ multiplex PCR. In the table there are about 15,000 clones, over 55% of which are singletons. The specimen was stem cell memory CD4+ T cells from blood. The receptors stem from a woman between 18 and 29 years old with type 1 diabetes.

This clone appeared a few times. This chain uses TRBV5-1 with TRBJ2-1; possible D gene TRBD2, 6 bases. The germline gives CDR1 SGHRS, CDR2 YFSETQ. Trimming left V 2 bases short and J 10 bases short, with 13 bases between. This CDR3 has 13 amino acids. CDR3 nucleotide sequence: TGCGCCAGCAGCTTCAGGCTCGGAGGGGAGCAGTTCTTC. Residues: CASSFRLGGEQFF.

The gene calls are TRBV9 and TRBJ2-2; 7 nucleotides align to TRBD1. V lost 6 bases to trimming and J lost 8 bases; unmatched junction nucleotides: 7. CDR1 SGDLS and CDR2 YYNGEE come from the germline V gene. The CDR3 contains 13 residues. CDR3 amino acids: CASTRQGLGELFF. In DNA, the CDR3 is TGTGCCAGCACCCGACAGGGTTTGGGGGAGCTGTTTTTT.

The chain is built from TRBV9 and TRBJ2-1; D not certain. The V end was cut by 0 bases, the J end by 4 bases, with 8 bases between. Germline assignment: CDR1 SGDLS and CDR2 YYNGEE. The CDR3 contains 14 residues. The CDR3 DNA reads TGTGCCAGCAGCGTAGGGAACAGTTACAATGAGCAGTTCTTC. Its protein is CASSVGNSYNEQFF.

This chain links TRBV5-4 with TRBJ2-4; maybe TRBD1 (6 bases). With 1 base removed from V and 2 bases from J, the gap between germline ends came to 10 bases. Germline-derived CDR1 and CDR2 are SGHNT and YYREEE (reference sequence). The CDR3 contains 15 residues. Written as DNA, the CDR3 is TGTGCCAGCAGCTTGACAGGGCGGACCAAAAACATTCAGTACTTC. It codes for CASSLTGRTKNIQYF.

This chain links TRBV9 with TRBJ2-7; 9 nucleotides match TRBD1. Unmatched junction bases numbered 6, after V lost 4 bases and J lost 4 bases. This CDR3 spans 14 amino acids. CDR1 is SGDLS and CDR2 is YYNGEE in the germline V gene. In DNA, the CDR3 is TGTGCCAGCAGCCCCCGGACAGGGGCGTACGAGCAGTACTTC. This codes for CASSPRTGAYEQYF.

The CDR3, as DNA: TGCGCCAGCAGCCCAGGAGGGACTAGCGGGGTGAATGAGCAGTTCTTC. Encoded protein: CASSPGGTSGVNEQFF. The rearrangement links TRBV5-1 to TRBJ2-1, with 13 bases aligning to TRBD2. The germline V gene has CDR1 SGHRS and CDR2 YFSETQ. V shed 4 bases and J 7 bases; nucleotides not matched to a gene: 8. The CDR3 is 16 residues long.

CDR3 sequence (DNA): TGTGCCAGCAGCCACACAGCGGGGGCCTACGAGCAGTACTTC. Its protein is CASSHTAGAYEQYF. The chain joins TRBV4-2 to TRBJ2-7; TRBD2 matches at 8 bases. Per the germline V gene, CDR1 is LGHNA and CDR2 is YNFKEQ. The CDR3 length is 14 residues. Trimming removed 3 bases from V and 2 bases from J; junction bases left unmatched: 3.

This clone turned up a few times. The chain uses TRBV15 and TRBJ1-5, with a possible D match to TRBD1 (6 bases). The germline V gene has CDR1 LNHNV and CDR2 YYDKDF (reference sequence). This CDR3 is built from 16 residues. V was trimmed by 0 bases and J by 2 bases, leaving 11 bases between them. CDR3 in amino acids: CATSREGATRNQPQHF. The CDR3 bases are TGTGCCACCAGCAGAGAGGGGGCAACGCGCAATCAGCCCCAGCATTTT.

This chain connects TRBV14 to TRBJ2-3; no definite D call. Germline V lookup: CDR1 SGHDN, CDR2 FVKESK. Between the trimmed V and J ends, which lost 6 bases and 2 bases, there was a span of 3 bases. The CDR3 has 11 amino acids. The CDR3 spells CASSHTDTQYF. The CDR3 DNA follows: TGTGCCAGCAGTCACACAGATACGCAGTATTTT.

The chain is built from TRBV11-2 and TRBJ1-2, with 7 bases that match TRBD1. Trimming at V came to 1 base and at J to 4 bases, leaving 0 bases not matched to a gene. Germline loops: CDR1 SGHAT, CDR2 FQNNGV. The CDR3 has 13 amino acids. CDR3 residues: CASSLGTGYGYTF. The DNA of the CDR3 is TGTGCCAGCAGCTTAGGGACAGGCTATGGCTACACCTTC.

The table lists this clone with a few counts. The genes are TRBV4-3 and TRBJ2-7; 11 bases align to TRBD2. The CDR3 totals 16 residues. V lost 1 base, J lost 1 base, and 3 bases stayed unmatched. The germline CDR1 and CDR2 sequences are LGHNA and YSLEER. The CDR3 here is CASSQGTSGGSYEQYF. CDR3 sequence (DNA): TGCGCCAGCAGCCAAGGAACTAGCGGGGGATCCTACGAGCAGTACTTC.

The chain carries TRBV5-1 and TRBJ1-5; D might be TRBD1 (5 bases). This CDR3 contains 16 residues. Trimming pared 0 bases from V and 7 bases from J, leaving 17 bases between. Germline V gene sequence: CDR1 SGHRS, CDR2 YFSETQ. CDR3 in DNA: TGCGCCAGCAGCTTGGGCCCTCAGGGTAACAGGCAGCCCCAGCATTTT. As protein: CASSLGPQGNRQPQHF. Full variable domain (missing parts from reference TRBV5-1 and TRBJ1-5): KAGVTQTPRYLIKTRGQQVTLSCSPISGHRSVSWYQQTPGQGLQFLFEYFSETQRNKGNFPGRFSGRQFSNSRSEMNVSTLELGDSALYLCASSLGPQGNRQPQHFGDGTRLSIL.

The count of this clone is one. The chain recombines TRBV11-2 with TRBJ1-2, with D uncertain. The V end was cut by 7 bases, the J end by 5 bases, with 14 bases between. Germline lookup yields CDR1 SGHAT and CDR2 FQNNGV. This CDR3 region has 13 residues. CDR3 sequence reads: CASTLDRRYGYTF. The CDR3 DNA sequence: TGTGCCAGCACGCTTGATAGGCGGTATGGCTACACCTTC.

The chain employs TRBV5-1 and TRBJ2-1, with TRBD2 identical over 10 bases. The CDR3 runs 17 residues. Germline values: CDR1 SGHRS, CDR2 YFSETQ. With V trimmed by 0 bases and J by 6 bases, 9 bases remained unmatched. Written as DNA, the CDR3 is TGCGCCAGCAGCTTGGGGTCTAGCGGGAGTGTATCCAATGAGCAGTTCTTC. Protein sequence: CASSLGSSGSVSNEQFF.

The chain joins TRBV7-3 to TRBJ2-1; 8 bases agree with TRBD2. Germline V gene sequence: CDR1 SGHTA, CDR2 FQGTGA. The J segment lost 5 bases and the V segment lost 1 base, leaving 10 bases of the junction unmatched. The CDR3 spans 17 residues. CDR3 residues: CASSLSPGGRPDNEQFF. The CDR3, as DNA: TGTGCCAGCAGCTTAAGTCCTGGCGGGAGGCCCGACAATGAGCAGTTCTTC.

The chain combines TRBV6-5 with TRBJ2-7; 7 bases line up with TRBD1. The CDR3 sequence is 15 residues long. V lost 6 bases, J lost 0 bases, and 8 bases stayed unmatched. The germline CDR1 and CDR2 sequences are MNHEY and SVGAGI. The CDR3 DNA sequence: TGTGCCAGCAGCCGCACAGGGGTCAGCTCCTACGAGCAGTACTTC. The encoded protein is CASSRTGVSSYEQYF.

The chain combines TRBV7-9 with TRBJ2-5; 9 bases are a match to TRBD1. The closer fit of TRBJ2-7 to the DNA end suggests the J call may be wrong. The CDR3 is made up of 15 amino acids. Germline values: CDR1 SEHNR, CDR2 FQNEAQ (reference sequence). The CDR3 spells CASSPGTGMIYEQYF. The CDR3 DNA reads as TGTGCCAGCAGCCCAGGGACAGGGATGATCTACGAGCAGTACTTC.

There are a few counts of this clone. The V and J genes are TRBV6-1 and TRBJ1-5; D may be TRBD1 (6 bases). Trimming pared 7 bases from V and 4 bases from J, leaving 14 bases between. Germline V CDR1 and CDR2: MNHNS, SASEGT. The CDR3 covers 14 residues. The CDR3 here is CASKLDRGNQPQHF. Written as DNA, the CDR3 is TGTGCCAGCAAACTGGACAGAGGTAATCAGCCCCAGCATTTT.

The gene calls are TRBV29-1 and TRBJ1-1; D may be TRBD1 (5 bases). The V gene lost 4 bases and the J gene lost 0 bases, with 9 bases spanning the gap. The CDR3 sequence is 13 residues long. Per germline, CDR1 SQVTM and CDR2 ANQGSEA. In DNA, the CDR3 is TGCAGCGTTGGGGGACTAATGAACACTGAAGCTTTCTTT. It encodes CSVGGLMNTEAFF. Combining the CDR3 with reference TRBV29-1 and TRBJ1-1 gives the whole variable domain SAVISQKPSRDICQRGTSLTIQCQVDSQVTMMFWYRQQPGQSLTLIATANQGSEATYESGFVIDKFPISRPNLTFSTLTVSNMSPEDSSIYLCSVGGLMNTEAFFGQGTRLTVV.

This clone was seen a handful of times. CDR3 region: CASRGYPDTQYF. Here the CDR3 DNA reads TGTGCCAGCAGGGGCTACCCAGATACGCAGTATTTT. The chain combines TRBV7-2 with TRBJ2-3, with unresolved D. The CDR3 covers 12 residues. The V gene lost 6 bases and the J gene lost 4 bases, with 8 bases spanning the gap. The germline CDR1 and CDR2 sequences are SGHTA and FQGNSA.

There are a few counts of this clone. The V gene is TRBV14, the J gene TRBJ1-3; D is ambiguous. Germline-derived CDR1 and CDR2 are SGHDN and FVKESK. CDR3 length: 16 residues. V gave up 6 bases and J gave up 4 bases, with 19 bases separating them. CDR3 loop: CASSLLGPTGGNTIYF. In nucleotides, the CDR3 is TGTGCCAGCAGTCTCCTCGGCCCGACCGGGGGAAACACCATATATTTT.

This clone was detected only once. The V gene is TRBV11-3, the J gene TRBJ2-1; the match to TRBD2 covers 10 bases. CDR3 length: 16 amino acids. Germline values: CDR1 SGHNT, CDR2 YENEEA. Losses at the gene ends were 2 bases for V and 1 base for J; bases not matched to a gene: 2. The CDR3 is CASSLTSGASYNEQFF. CDR3 coding DNA: TGTGCCAGCAGCTTAACTAGCGGGGCGTCCTACAATGAGCAGTTCTTC.

This rearrangement joins TRBV18 to TRBJ2-1; TRBD2 agrees at 9 bases. J gave up 6 bases and V 5 bases, and 8 bases lay outside the gene matches. Germline V gene data show CDR1 as KGHSH and CDR2 as LQKENI. This CDR3 contains 15 residues. The CDR3 DNA follows: TGTGCCAGCTCAGCGCAGACTAGCGGACTCAATGAGCAGTTCTTC. It codes for CASSAQTSGLNEQFF.

This clone has only a few counts. The chain employs TRBV9 and TRBJ2-7; the D gene is possibly TRBD2 (5 bases). The germline gives CDR1 SGDLS, CDR2 YYNGEE. The CDR3 length is 12 residues. Trimming cost V 0 bases and J 9 bases, with 10 bases left between them. The CDR3 DNA reads TGTGCCAGCAGCGTAGGAGAGGGTCGGCAGTACTTC. It translates to CASSVGEGRQYF.

The chain employs TRBV7-2 and TRBJ1-5; unclear D gene. Trimming removed 5 bases from V and 9 bases from J, with 17 bases in between. The CDR3 has 14 amino acids. The V gene's germline CDR1 is SGHTA and CDR2 FQGNSA. The CDR3 DNA reads TGTGCCAGCAGCGACGGTGGAGGGCTCGGGCCCCAGCATTTT. Amino acid sequence: CASSDGGGLGPQHF.

The chain links TRBV28 to TRBJ2-7; TRBD2 agrees at 8 bases. Germline V gives CDR1 MDHEN, CDR2 SYDVKM. V was pared by 2 bases and J by 1 base, with 13 bases of the junction left unmatched. The CDR3 consists of 18 residues. The CDR3 DNA sequence: TGTGCCAGCAGTTTAAGATTGGCTAGCGGGCCTTCTTCCTACGAGCAGTACTTC. It is translated as CASSLRLASGPSSYEQYF. Variable domain in full (rest from reference TRBV28 and TRBJ2-7): DVKVTQSSRYLVKRTGEKVFLECVQDMDHENMFWYRQDPGLGLRLIYFSYDVKMKEKGDIPEGYSVSREKKERFSLILESASTNQTSMYLCASSLRLASGPSSYEQYFGPGTRLTVT.

The J gene is TRBJ2-5, the V gene TRBV6-1; 10 nucleotides align to TRBD2. V shed 7 bases, J shed 3 bases, and the junction held 5 bases outside the gene matches. The germline V gene encodes CDR1 MNHNS and CDR2 SASEGT. This CDR3 has 14 residues. The CDR3 nucleotides read TGTGCCAGCATAAAGCTAGCGGGAGAAGAGACCCAGTACTTC. Protein product: CASIKLAGEETQYF.

CDR3 sequence reads: CASARTSGSSYNEQFF. CDR3 in DNA: TGTGCCAGTGCCCGGACTAGCGGAAGCTCCTACAATGAGCAGTTCTTC. The chain is built from TRBV19 and TRBJ2-1; TRBD2 matches at 10 bases. CDR1 LNHDA and CDR2 SQIVND come from the germline V gene (reference sequence). This CDR3 region has 16 residues. V trimming: 8 bases; J trimming: 0 bases; junction bases outside the gene matches: 7.

The chain combines TRBV19 with TRBJ2-2; D perhaps matches TRBD2 (6 bases). The CDR3 loop spans 15 amino acids. Germline values: CDR1 LNHDA, CDR2 SQIVND (reference sequence). The V end was cut by 5 bases, the J end by 3 bases, with 13 bases between. Written as DNA, the CDR3 is TGTGCCAGTAGTCTATCCGGGGACTACACCGGGGAGCTGTTTTTT. This codes for CASSLSGDYTGELFF.